The clone carrying this T cell receptor (beta chain) was seen repeatedly, ten times or more. What it binds is not known. Time point given: persistent/refractory GD, antithyroid drugs over 5 years with positive TRAb. Scientists built the TCR library using RNA that was extracted from PBMCs. Building the TCR beta libraries relied on iRepertoire HTBI primers, and CDR3 regions underwent Arm-PCR. From the multiplex PCR reads, TCRdb called clonotypes with MiXCR, one entry per CDR3 protein. This sample has around 450,000 distinct CDR3 sequences; 20% to 25% occur once, and the top ten carry roughly 7%. The CDR3 covers 14 residues. The V end was cut by 1 base, the J end by 6 bases, with 13 bases between. CDR1 and CDR2 (germline): SGHVS, FQNEAQ. The sample is drawn from a study of regulatory T cells in long-lasting Graves disease. Overall study context: To qualify as persistent, Graves' disease required over 5 years of antithyroid drugs with positive TSH receptor antibodies.

The study's findings and limits: Newly diagnosed patients had higher TCR diversity than persistent Graves' patients did. The study examined only peripheral blood, not thyroid tissue. Persistent patients had more shared public clonotypes (roughly 2,500) than new patients (approximately 970).

The chain links TRBV7-8 to TRBJ2-7; tentative D call: TRBD2 (6 bases). This clonotype was sampled from a female donor with Graves disease. The sequenced sample was peripheral blood mononuclear cells (PBMCs), obtained when the disease was refractory, from a patient treated with antithyroid drugs. DNA of the CDR3: TGTGCCAGCAGCTTAGTGGCTCACGGGGGCGAGCAGTACTTC. Translation gives CASSLVAHGGEQYF.